A selection of T cell receptor beta chains follows, all from one sample in a study of T cells in narcolepsy. Method: immunoSEQ multiplex PCR; TCRdb's copy keeps in-frame clones and lacks some. The sample has under 35,000 clones, around 86% seen once. Sequences were obtained from CD45RA- memory CD4+ T cells from PBMCs. The source of these receptors is a human donor with narcolepsy. Both conserved end residues are part of each CDR3.

v_call cdr3_aa
TRBV19 CASSIEDEQYF
TRBV27 CASSERDRGLWFF
TRBV7-2 CASSLRGTGNYEQYF
TRBV15 CATSRDLGYDTEAFF
TRBV5-1 CASSSLAGGTTAGELFF
TRBV9 CASSVVGDSPLHF
TRBV4-3 CASSQVGQVVGGYTF
TRBV9 CASSTQGGGTDTQYF
TRBV5-1 CASKVSVSGGANYGYTF
TRBV5-1 CASSRDRADGYTF
TRBV5-1 CASSPGTGFGGTIYF
TRBV5-1 CASSLQGLETQYF
TRBV6-5 CASGIPSYEQYF
TRBV2 CASRGSQGDQPQHF
TRBV5-1 CASSPWDRGSYEQYF
TRBV7-9 CASSQLGTGAYEQYF
TRBV10-3 CAISESPTGSSYNEQFF
TRBV5-4 CASSINPRDRGREQFF
TRBV18 CASSPRDRGLATF
TRBV30 CAWSFTDRETDF
TRBV5-1 CASSPTDTGELFF
TRBV7-2 CASSPTGIPTDTQYF
TRBV2 CASSEGRSSYNEQFF
TRBV5-1 CASRVQETQYF
TRBV4-1 CASSPYFRDEQYF
TRBV27 CASSLQTGGNEKLFF
TRBV2 CASTPDGQNSPLHF
TRBV7-9 CASSPGGTSNQPQHF
TRBV18 CASSPRVRGGLQETQYF
TRBV13 CASSIGRGRGNSPLHF
TRBV18 CASSVTKGQGKTEAFF
TRBV7-9 CASSLAGTRNEQFF
TRBV19 CASTGTGGQGTEAFF
TRBV4-3 CASSQIPGATNYGYTF
TRBV7-2 CASSLNPGALNQPQHF
TRBV28 CASSLSGTGGYEQYF
TRBV7-9 CASSQSGGEYNEQFF
TRBV9 CASSVEVNTEAFF
TRBV14 CASSQDRVAEAFF
TRBV25-1 CASSESLIQGEKLFF
TRBV30 CAWTDRGSPSTNEKLFF
TRBV5-1 CASRRGPADNYGYTF
TRBV5-4 CASSLVRTEANVLTF
TRBV10-3 CAIRTSETEYGYTF
TRBV6-5 CASSSGENTEAFF